Shown below are 30 T cell receptor beta chains from a single sample sequenced in a study of Ad26.COV2.S vaccination and SARS-CoV-2 variants. The table came from immunoSEQ multiplex PCR; TCRdb's copy has only in-frame clones and leaves some out. This table holds some 250,000 clones, 88% found once. The sample's treatment: over 15 received Ad26.COV2.S at low or high dose, single or two shots; about five received placebo; per-sample allocation not given. Material that was analyzed had been drawn on day 63 after the first vaccine or placebo injection. The sample consisted of peripheral blood, taken in a trial of Ad26.COV2.S vaccine versus placebo. The receptors originated from a person aged 18 to 59 who received the Ad26.COV2.S COVID-19 vaccine or a placebo.

The count of this clone is one. The chain employs TRBV30 and TRBJ2-3, with D hard to call. The CDR3 runs 12 residues. The germline V gene has CDR1 GTSNPN and CDR2 SVGIG (reference sequence). Between the trimmed V and J ends, which lost 0 bases and 5 bases, there was a span of 6 bases. The CDR3 protein is CAWSVSGDTQYF. CDR3 bases: TGTGCCTGGAGTGTTTCGGGAGATACGCAGTATTTT.

The chain joins TRBV7-9 to TRBJ2-5; no clear D. The V end was cut by 5 bases, the J end by 6 bases, with 10 bases between. The CDR3 is 12 amino acids. From germline, CDR1 is SEHNR and CDR2 FQNEAQ (reference sequence). CDR3: CASSHSLQTQYF. The CDR3 nucleotides are TGTGCCAGCAGCCACAGCCTCCAGACCCAGTACTTC.

The J gene is TRBJ1-2, the V gene TRBV7-9, with D uncertain. Trimming cost V 6 bases and J 4 bases, with 12 bases left between them. The CDR3 length is 13 residues. Germline V lookup: CDR1 SEHNR, CDR2 FQNEAQ (reference sequence). CDR3 region: CASSPVGSYGYTF. The CDR3 DNA follows: TGTGCCAGCAGTCCCGTAGGGAGCTATGGCTACACCTTC.

This clone showed up just a few times. The CDR3 loop is CASSYTGGREKLFF. As DNA, the CDR3 is TGTGCCAGCAGTTACACAGGGGGCAGGGAAAAACTGTTTTTT. The chain carries TRBV6-5 and TRBJ1-4, with 9 nucleotides matching TRBD1. Trimming cost V 2 bases and J 8 bases; bases outside gene matches: 3. The CDR3 runs to 14 residues. CDR1 is MNHEY and CDR2 is SVGAGI in the germline V gene.

The chain carries TRBV2 and TRBJ2-7; 9 bases are a match to TRBD2. The CDR3 runs 16 residues. CDR1 and CDR2 (germline): SNHLY, FYNNEI. V shed 5 bases, J shed 2 bases, and the junction held 10 bases outside the gene matches. CDR3 sequence (DNA): TGTGCCAGCAGTCAGGAGGTAGCGGGGGCAACCTACGAGCAGTACTTC. Its protein product is CASSQEVAGATYEQYF.

This clone rates as medium-sized. V and J are TRBV25-1 and TRBJ1-1; TRBD1 is a possible D gene (6 bases). The V and J ends lost 7 bases and 2 bases respectively, with 8 bases between them. Germline lookup yields CDR1 MGHDK and CDR2 SYGVNS. This CDR3 has 12 amino acids. The CDR3 is CASTGVNTEAFF. The CDR3 DNA is TGTGCCAGCACAGGGGTTAACACTGAAGCTTTCTTT.

The chain combines TRBV30 with TRBJ1-1; 7 bases are a match to TRBD1. V trimming: 7 bases; J trimming: 1 base; junction bases outside the gene matches: 9. Germline V gene sequence: CDR1 GTSNPN, CDR2 SVGIG (reference sequence). The CDR3 has 14 residues. The CDR3 spells CASLGDRGNTEAFF. In nucleotides, the CDR3 is TGTGCCTCCCTGGGGGACAGAGGGAACACTGAAGCTTTCTTT.

J is TRBJ1-5 and V is TRBV20-1; the D gene is possibly TRBD1 (5 bases). V shed 3 bases and J shed 2 bases, with 14 bases lying between them. Germline CDR1 and CDR2: DFQATT and SNEGSKA (reference sequence). CDR3 size: 15 residues. The CDR3 DNA sequence: TGCAGTGCTAGTAGCCACCAGGGTGGCAATCAGCCCCAGCATTTT. This gives the protein CSASSHQGGNQPQHF.

This clone showed up just once. The rearrangement uses TRBV4-3 and TRBJ2-7; D unresolved. The V gene's germline CDR1 is LGHNA and CDR2 YSLEER. Trimming took off 8 bases at V and 0 bases at J, with 14 bases between the two ends. The CDR3 totals 14 residues. CDR3 DNA sequence: TGCGCCAGCCTCCTAACGAAAGGCTCCTACGAGCAGTACTTC. Translation: CASLLTKGSYEQYF.

The chain combines TRBV6-2 or TRBV6-3 with TRBJ2-7, with D perhaps matching TRBD2 (5 bases). The germline CDR1 and CDR2 sequences are MNHEY and SVGEGT. The CDR3 sequence is 15 residues long. Trimming took off 0 bases at V and 3 bases at J, with 12 bases between the two ends. The CDR3 bases are TGTGCCAGCAGTTACTCGTGGCGGGCCCACTACGAGCAGTACTTC. Translation: CASSYSWRAHYEQYF.

The V gene is TRBV7-9, the J gene TRBJ2-3, with TRBD2 matching over 12 bases. This CDR3 has 16 residues. Germline assignment: CDR1 SEHNR and CDR2 FQNEAQ (reference sequence). V was pared by 2 bases and J by 10 bases, with 10 bases of the junction left unmatched. CDR3 sequence (DNA): TGTGCCAGCAGCTTAACCCTAGCGGGAGGGCCGAAATCGCAGTATTTT. It encodes CASSLTLAGGPKSQYF. The whole variable domain, remainder taken from reference TRBV7-9 and TRBJ2-3, is DTGVSQNPRHKITKRGQNVTFRCDPISEHNRLYWYRQTLGQGPEFLTYFQNEAQLEKSRLLSDRFSAERPKGSFSTLEIQRTEQGDSAMYLCASSLTLAGGPKSQYFGPGTRLTVL.

This clone turned up a few times. The V gene is TRBV19, the J gene TRBJ2-2; D remains ambiguous. The CDR3 consists of 12 residues. Germline V gives CDR1 LNHDA, CDR2 SQIVND (reference sequence). Between the trimmed V and J ends, which lost 7 bases and 4 bases, there was a span of 7 bases. DNA for the CDR3: TGTGCCAGTACGAGAGGCACCGGGGAGCTGTTTTTT. Translated: CASTRGTGELFF.

This clone is labeled as medium-sized. Other DNA sequences within the sample encode an identical CDR3. The chain joins TRBV27 to TRBJ2-2; D call uncertain. Deletions cut 0 bases from V and 3 bases from J, with 5 bases between. The germline gives CDR1 MNHEY, CDR2 SMNVEV (reference sequence). The CDR3 has 14 amino acids. The CDR3 DNA sequence: TGTGCCAGCAGTTTATCGCGGTACACCGGGGAGCTGTTTTTT. It is translated as CASSLSRYTGELFF.

The V call is TRBV6-5, the J call TRBJ2-1; 7 bases line up with TRBD1. This CDR3 spans 14 amino acids. The germline gives CDR1 MNHEY, CDR2 SVGAGI. Losses at the gene ends were 5 bases for V and 4 bases for J; bases not matched to a gene: 5. The CDR3: CASSLGTAYNEQFF. DNA for the CDR3: TGTGCCAGCAGTCTCGGGACAGCATACAATGAGCAGTTCTTC.

V is TRBV11-3 and J is TRBJ1-1, with 8 bases lining up with TRBD1. CDR1 and CDR2 from the germline V gene are SGHNT and YENEEA. Trimming cost V 3 bases and J 9 bases; bases outside gene matches: 3. This CDR3 has 12 amino acids. Written as DNA, the CDR3 is TGTGCCAGCAGCTTCTCAGGGGGCCAAGCTTTCTTT. Protein sequence: CASSFSGGQAFF.

Written as DNA, the CDR3 is TGTGCCAGCAGTTGGGGAGTCGAGTCCCAGTACTTC. Residues: CASSWGVESQYF. The V call is TRBV13, the J call TRBJ2-5; TRBD2 might be the D (5 bases). This CDR3 has 12 amino acids. Trimming left V 6 bases short and J 9 bases short, with 14 bases between. Germline-derived CDR1 and CDR2 are PRHDT and FYEKMQ (reference sequence).

The chain uses TRBV7-2 and TRBJ2-1; 9 bases fit TRBD2. Germline V CDR1 and CDR2: SGHTA, FQGNSA. V shed 1 base, J shed 9 bases, and the junction held 10 bases outside the gene matches. This CDR3 is built from 16 residues. The CDR3: CASSLVGGGASGEQFF. Here the CDR3 DNA reads TGTGCCAGCAGCTTAGTTGGCGGGGGGGCGTCCGGTGAGCAGTTCTTC.

This clone has just a few counts. This rearrangement joins TRBV10-3 to TRBJ2-2, with 9 bases that match TRBD2. V was clipped by 4 bases and J by 5 bases; unmatched bases: 8. Germline V gene data show CDR1 as ENHRY and CDR2 as SYGVKD. This CDR3 is built from 16 residues. For the CDR3, the DNA is TGTGCCATCAGTGGAGGTAGCGGGAGAAAAACCGGGGAGCTGTTTTTT. It encodes CAISGGSGRKTGELFF.

This chain joins TRBV6-2 or TRBV6-3 and TRBJ2-6; TRBD1 might be the D (6 bases). This CDR3 has 19 residues. CDR1 and CDR2 from the germline V gene are MNHEY and SVGEGT. The V gene lost 2 bases and the J gene lost 0 bases, with 17 bases spanning the gap. For the CDR3, the DNA is TGTGCCAGCAGTTACAAAGACAGGTCTTTCCTCTCTGGGGCCAACGTCCTGACTTTC. Protein product: CASSYKDRSFLSGANVLTF.

The chain uses TRBV5-1 and TRBJ2-6, with D perhaps TRBD1 (6 bases). V gave up 4 bases and J gave up 1 base, with 15 bases separating them. The CDR3 totals 17 residues. Per the germline V gene, CDR1 is SGHRS and CDR2 is YFSETQ. The CDR3 DNA follows: TGCGCCAGCAGCGAGCACAGGGAAATTTCTGGGGCCAACGTCCTGACTTTC. Translating gives CASSEHREISGANVLTF.

V usage is TRBV5-6 and J usage is TRBJ2-5; maybe TRBD2 (5 bases). V gave up 4 bases and J gave up 9 bases, with 16 bases separating them. Germline CDR1 reads SGHDT; CDR2 reads YYEEEE. There are 13 residues in the CDR3. CDR3 nucleotides: TGTGCCAGCAGCCTTGACGGTCCAGCGGCCCAGTACTTC. This encodes CASSLDGPAAQYF.

The V gene is TRBV12-3 or TRBV12-4, the J gene TRBJ1-2; the D gene is possibly TRBD1 (6 bases). V lost 4 bases and J lost 5, with 8 bases in between. This CDR3 contains 12 residues. CDR3 sequence reads: CASSSDRYGYTF. The DNA of the CDR3 is TGTGCCAGCAGTTCCGACAGGTATGGCTACACCTTC.

The V gene is TRBV6-2 or TRBV6-3, the J gene TRBJ2-7; no reliable D call. The CDR3 has 13 amino acids. Trimming left V 0 bases short and J 0 bases short, with 3 bases between. The germline V gene has CDR1 MNHEY and CDR2 SVGEGT. The CDR3 protein is CASSYSISYEQYF. The DNA for the CDR3 is TGTGCCAGCAGTTACTCCATCTCCTACGAGCAGTACTTC.

V is TRBV3-1 (or the pseudogene TRBV3-2) and J is TRBJ2-2; 8 nucleotides line up with TRBD2. The V gene's germline CDR1 is LGHDT and CDR2 YNNKEL (reference sequence). The trim removed 0 bases at V and 6 bases at J, leaving 6 bases unmatched. CDR3 length: 16 residues. CDR3: CASSQDLGLAAGELFF. The CDR3 nucleotides are TGTGCCAGCAGCCAAGATTTAGGACTAGCAGCCGGGGAGCTGTTTTTT.

V is TRBV7-9 and J is TRBJ2-1, with D uncertain. Trimming pared 5 bases from V and 0 bases from J, leaving 11 bases between. The CDR3 totals 15 residues. CDR1 is SEHNR, CDR2 FQNEAQ, per germline (reference sequence). The CDR3 DNA follows: TGTGCCAGCAGCCCCAGACGGAGCTCCTACAATGAGCAGTTCTTC. It specifies CASSPRRSSYNEQFF.

The V call is TRBV5-1, the J call TRBJ2-7, with D perhaps given as TRBD1 or TRBD2 (5 bases each). The CDR3 has 13 residues. CDR1 and CDR2 from the germline V gene are SGHRS and YFSETQ. The germline V and J ends were trimmed by 4 bases and 1 base, with 9 bases remaining between them. CDR3 amino acids: CASSGDGSYEQYF. The CDR3 DNA reads as TGCGCCAGCAGCGGGGACGGTTCCTACGAGCAGTACTTC.

This clone has a single count. The V call is TRBV9, the J call TRBJ2-5; possible D gene TRBD1, 5 bases. Trimming stripped 0 bases from V and 1 base from J, with 7 bases between. This CDR3 is 14 amino acids long. The germline V gene has CDR1 SGDLS and CDR2 YYNGEE. The chain's CDR3 is CASSVGRAQETQYF. The CDR3 nucleotides read TGTGCCAGCAGCGTAGGCAGGGCCCAAGAGACCCAGTACTTC.

J is TRBJ2-7 and V is TRBV4-1; TRBD2 agrees at 7 bases. The germline gives CDR1 MGHRA, CDR2 YSYEKL. This CDR3 spans 15 amino acids. J was trimmed by 3 bases and V by 4 bases; bases with no gene match: 9. The CDR3 nucleotides are TGCGCCAGCAGCCGCATCCCGGGACTACGCTACGAGCAGTACTTC. Encoded protein: CASSRIPGLRYEQYF.

The chain combines TRBV11-1 with TRBJ2-6; no clear D gene. CDR3 size: 15 residues. The V end lost 5 bases, the J end lost 0 bases, and 8 bases lay between the germline ends. The V gene's germline CDR1 is SGHAT and CDR2 FQDESV (reference sequence). CDR3 nucleotide sequence: TGTGCCAGCAGCGTACAGAGCTCTGGGGCCAACGTCCTGACTTTC. Protein product: CASSVQSSGANVLTF.

V and J are TRBV19 and TRBJ2-1; TRBD2 agrees at 10 bases. CDR3 length: 19 amino acids. The V gene end was trimmed by 3 bases and the J gene end by 7 bases; junction bases not matched to a gene: 18. The germline V gene encodes CDR1 LNHDA and CDR2 SQIVND (reference sequence). The CDR3 spells CASSMIPGLASHRGNEQFF. CDR3 nucleotides: TGTGCCAGTAGTATGATTCCGGGACTAGCGTCCCATCGAGGGAATGAGCAGTTCTTC.